These 17 T cell receptor beta chains share one sample of origin, sequenced in a study of cytomegalovirus exposure and HLA in healthy donors. PCR primers comprised 60 Vbeta and 13 Jbeta primers. Method: immunoSEQ multiplex PCR; TCRdb's copy keeps in-frame clones and lacks some. The table has about 170,000 clones, 76% seen once. The source material was PBMCs. The source of these receptors is a female donor in good health and CMV-seronegative.

The rearrangement joins TRBV5-4 to TRBJ1-1; a possible D gene is TRBD1 (5 bases). Germline CDR1 reads SGHNT; CDR2 reads YYREEE (reference sequence). Trimming pared 4 bases from V and 1 base from J, leaving 8 bases between. This CDR3 has 13 amino acids. CDR3 loop: CASSVTENTEAFF. The CDR3 DNA sequence: TGTGCCAGCAGCGTGACAGAGAACACTGAAGCTTTCTTT.

The genes are TRBV10-3 and TRBJ2-3; no firm D call. Trimming removed 6 bases from V and 6 bases from J, with 10 bases in between. Germline V gene lookup returns CDR1 ENHRY and CDR2 SYGVKD. The CDR3 contains 12 residues. The CDR3 is CAISTHSDTQYF. The CDR3, as DNA: TGTGCCATCAGCACCCACTCCGATACGCAGTATTTT.

The chain has TRBV28 and TRBJ2-1, with 13 nucleotides matching TRBD2. There are 16 residues in the CDR3. CDR1 is MDHEN and CDR2 is SYDVKM in the germline V gene. J lost 7 bases, V lost 6 bases, and 9 bases had no gene match. CDR3 amino acids: CASSYPGLAGENEQFF. The CDR3 nucleotides read TGTGCCAGCAGCTACCCCGGACTAGCGGGGGAGAATGAGCAGTTCTTC.

This chain links TRBV6-1 with TRBJ1-2, with TRBD1 identical over 10 bases. Trimming removed 6 bases from V and 12 bases from J; junction bases left unmatched: 10. This CDR3 comprises 13 residues. Germline lookup yields CDR1 MNHNS and CDR2 SASEGT. The CDR3 reads CASSGTGVVGNTF. DNA for the CDR3: TGTGCCAGCAGCGGGACAGGGGTAGTAGGAAACACCTTC.

This clone was found a few times. The chain has TRBV21-1 and TRBJ1-3; the table's D call, TRBD1, has no DNA check behind it. TRBV21-1 is a pseudogene locus. This CDR3 comprises 15 residues. As DNA, the CDR3 is TGTGCCAGCAGCAACTGCTCCCCAGGTGGAAACACCATATATTTT. Translation gives CASSNCSPGGNTIYF.

This sequence joins TRBV5-1 and TRBJ2-2; D not certain. Germline CDR1 SGHRS, CDR2 YFSETQ. The CDR3 is 16 residues long. The V gene lost 4 bases and the J gene lost 5 bases, with 18 bases spanning the gap. CDR3: CASSASPTLLTGELFF. The CDR3 bases are TGCGCCAGCAGCGCTTCGCCCACGCTACTGACCGGGGAGCTGTTTTTT.

The chain employs TRBV6-5 and TRBJ2-3, with 7 bases matching TRBD1. Germline trimming cut 0 bases from V and 0 bases from J; bases unmatched to any gene: 3. The CDR3 extends over 16 amino acids. CDR1 and CDR2 from the germline V gene are MNHEY and SVGAGI. The CDR3 protein is CASSYSGGWSTDTQYF. CDR3 bases: TGTGCCAGCAGTTACTCAGGGGGCTGGAGCACAGATACGCAGTATTTT.

V gene TRBV7-9 combines with J gene TRBJ2-2, with 7 nucleotides matching TRBD2. The CDR3 loop spans 15 amino acids. The germline gives CDR1 SEHNR, CDR2 FQNEAQ (reference sequence). The J segment lost 6 bases and the V segment lost 11 bases, leaving 15 bases of the junction unmatched. For the CDR3, the DNA is TGTGCCTGCTCGAACTGGGGCGGGAGAGCCGGGGAGCTGTTTTTT. Translating it yields CACSNWGGRAGELFF.

This chain uses TRBV11-2 with TRBJ2-3; perhaps TRBD2 as D (6 bases). The V gene's germline CDR1 is SGHAT and CDR2 FQNNGV. Trimming took 5 bases from V and 3 from J, leaving 21 bases between them. The CDR3 sequence is 17 residues long. The CDR3 protein is CASSPLGGTLMTDTQYF. The CDR3 coding sequence is TGTGCCAGCAGCCCCCTCGGAGGGACGCTGATGACAGATACGCAGTATTTT.

As for this clone: This CDR3 is also generated by other DNA sequences in the sample. This sequence joins TRBV9 and TRBJ2-3; 14 positions match TRBD2. Germline assignment: CDR1 SGDLS and CDR2 YYNGEE. The CDR3 loop spans 19 amino acids. V trimming: 3 bases; J trimming: 4 bases; junction bases outside the gene matches: 13. DNA for the CDR3: TGTGCCAGCAGCGCAACGGGACTAGCGGGGGTATTGAGTTCAGATACGCAGTATTTT. Protein: CASSATGLAGVLSSDTQYF.

The gene calls are TRBV19 and TRBJ1-1; D uncertain. The CDR3 contains 13 residues. The germline CDR1 and CDR2 sequences are LNHDA and SQIVND (reference sequence). The V end lost 7 bases, the J end lost 4 bases, and 13 bases lay between the germline ends. CDR3 region: CASITLSGTEAFF. The CDR3 nucleotides are TGTGCCAGTATTACGCTTTCGGGCACTGAAGCTTTCTTT.

The chain links TRBV19 to TRBJ2-7, with D perhaps matching TRBD2 (7 bases). The germline gives CDR1 LNHDA, CDR2 SQIVND (reference sequence). V was clipped by 8 bases and J by 2 bases, with 16 bases between them. CDR3 length: 14 amino acids. CDR3 DNA sequence: TGTGCCAGTGCAGGCGGGGGCAGCCCCTACGAGCAGTACTTC. Encoded protein: CASAGGGSPYEQYF.

The chain employs TRBV7-2 and TRBJ1-1; a possible D gene is TRBD1 (5 bases). The germline gives CDR1 SGHTA, CDR2 FQGNSA. V was trimmed by 1 base and J by 1 base, leaving 10 bases between them. The CDR3 totals 15 residues. This CDR3 is CASSLEGRANTEAFF. CDR3 bases: TGTGCCAGCAGCTTAGAGGGCAGGGCGAACACTGAAGCTTTCTTT.

The V and J genes are TRBV15 and TRBJ2-5; D may be TRBD1 (6 bases). The V gene lost 3 bases and the J gene lost 5 bases, with 13 bases spanning the gap. There are 14 residues in the CDR3. Germline V gene sequence: CDR1 LNHNV, CDR2 YYDKDF (reference sequence). The CDR3 protein is CATSRTTRGETQYF. As DNA, the CDR3 is TGTGCCACCAGCAGGACTACCAGGGGCGAGACCCAGTACTTC.

V and J are TRBV2 and TRBJ1-5, with D perhaps TRBD1 (5 bases). CDR1 and CDR2 from the germline V gene are SNHLY and FYNNEI. Trimming took off 7 bases at V and 3 bases at J, with 7 bases between the two ends. This CDR3 has 12 residues. CDR3 in DNA: TGTGCCAGCAAACAGGACAATCAGCCCCAGCATTTT. This codes for CASKQDNQPQHF.

The chain uses TRBV5-4 and TRBJ2-5, with 10 bases fitting TRBD1. With 3 bases clipped from V and 4 bases from J, the junction kept 3 bases outside the gene matches. This CDR3 has 14 residues. CDR1 is SGHNT and CDR2 is YYREEE in the germline V gene (reference sequence). CDR3 nucleotide sequence: TGTGCCAGCAGCTCGACAGGGGGCGGAGAGACCCAGTACTTC. This codes for CASSSTGGGETQYF.

The chain uses TRBV25-1 and TRBJ2-1; maybe TRBD1 (6 bases). Trimming removed 3 bases at V and 2 bases at J, with 14 bases between. Per the germline V gene, CDR1 is MGHDK and CDR2 is SYGVNS. The CDR3 is 16 residues long. CDR3 nucleotides: TGTGCCAGCAGTGACCTGACAGGTCCCCCCTACAATGAGCAGTTCTTC. Protein sequence: CASSDLTGPPYNEQFF.